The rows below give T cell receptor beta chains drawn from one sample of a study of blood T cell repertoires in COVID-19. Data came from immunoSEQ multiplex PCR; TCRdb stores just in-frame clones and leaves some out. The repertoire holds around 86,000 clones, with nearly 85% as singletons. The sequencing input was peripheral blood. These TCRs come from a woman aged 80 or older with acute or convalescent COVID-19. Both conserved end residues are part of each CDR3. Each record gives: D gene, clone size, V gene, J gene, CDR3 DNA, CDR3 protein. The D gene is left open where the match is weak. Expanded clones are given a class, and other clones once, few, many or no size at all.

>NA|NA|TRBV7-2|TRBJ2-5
TGTGCCAGCAGCTCGGTATTCTCCAAGACCCAGTACTTC
CASSSVFSKTQYF
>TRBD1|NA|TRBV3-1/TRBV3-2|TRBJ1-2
TGTGCCAGCAGCCAAATAGGGACAGGCGCTGGCTACACCTTC
CASSQIGTGAGYTF
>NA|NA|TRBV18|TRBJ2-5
TGTGCCAGCTCACCGGGGGACTGGAGGGAGACCCAGTACTTC
CASSPGDWRETQYF
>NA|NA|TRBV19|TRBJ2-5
TGTGCCAGTAGTATTCAGGGGTCGGGCCAAGAGACCCAGTACTTC
CASSIQGSGQETQYF
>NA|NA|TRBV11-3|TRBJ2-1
TGTGCCAGCAGCTTAGCGGGAGCCGTCTACAATGAGCAGTTCTTC
CASSLAGAVYNEQFF
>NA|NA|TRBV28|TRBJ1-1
TGTGCCAGCAGTTTTCGTGGGAGCATGAACACTGAAGCTTTCTTT
CASSFRGSMNTEAFF
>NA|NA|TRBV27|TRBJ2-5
TGTGCCAGCAGTCCTTGGGGCAGACAAGAGACCCAGTACTTC
CASSPWGRQETQYF
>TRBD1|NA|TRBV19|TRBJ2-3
TGTGCCAGTAAGGGGACAGGCACAGATACGCAGTATTTT
CASKGTGTDTQYF
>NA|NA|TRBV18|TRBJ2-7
TGTGCCAGCTCACCACCGGCAGGGAGCGGGGAGCAGTACTTC
CASSPPAGSGEQYF
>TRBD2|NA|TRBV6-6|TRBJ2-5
TGTGCCAGCAGACATGATCCTAGCGGACTCCAAGAGACCCAGTACTTC
CASRHDPSGLQETQYF
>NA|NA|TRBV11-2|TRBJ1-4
TGTGCCAGCAGCGTTCGGGCCACCCAGGGTTTCCGGGAAAAACTGTTTTTT
CASSVRATQGFREKLFF
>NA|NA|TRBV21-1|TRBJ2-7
TGTGCCAGCTGCAAAGGACAGGGATTGAACGAGCAGTACTTC
CASCKGQGLNEQYF
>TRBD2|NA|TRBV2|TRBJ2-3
TGTGCCAGCAGTGATGGACTAGCGGGAGGCACAGATACGCAGTATTTT
CASSDGLAGGTDTQYF
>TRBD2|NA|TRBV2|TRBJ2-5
TGTGCCAGCAGTTCACTAGCGGCGGAGACCCAGTACTTC
CASSSLAAETQYF
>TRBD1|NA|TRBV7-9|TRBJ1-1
TGTGCCAGCAGCTTAGGACTACAGGGGGCGAGGACTGAAGCTTTCTTT
CASSLGLQGARTEAFF
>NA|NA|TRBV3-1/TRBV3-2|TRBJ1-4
TGTGCCAGCAGCCAAGGACTAGGGACTTATAATGAAAAACTGTTTTTT
CASSQGLGTYNEKLFF
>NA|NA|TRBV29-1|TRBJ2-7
TGCAGCGCCCGGGTGAGCGGGTCCTACGAGCAGTACTTC
CSARVSGSYEQYF
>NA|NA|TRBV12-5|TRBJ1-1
TGTGCTAGTGGTTTGGTACGAGGAGGCCGTGAGGCTGAAGCTTTCTTT
CASGLVRGGREAEAFF
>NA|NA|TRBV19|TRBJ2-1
TGTGCCAGTAGTACCCAGACGGAGGGTCGCAATGAGCAGTTCTTC
CASSTQTEGRNEQFF
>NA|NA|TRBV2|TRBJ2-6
TGTGCCAGCAGTGAAGTGGGGGACTTTAGGGCCAACGTCCTGACTTTC
CASSEVGDFRANVLTF
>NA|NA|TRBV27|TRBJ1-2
TGTGCCAGCAGTCTCAGGGCTCAGGTCTATGGCTACACCTTC
CASSLRAQVYGYTF
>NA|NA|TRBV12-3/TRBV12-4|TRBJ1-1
TGTGCCAGCAGTTTAGGGGAGATCACTGAAGCTTTCTTT
CASSLGEITEAFF
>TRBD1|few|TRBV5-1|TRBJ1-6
TGCGCCAGCAAGCCGCAGGGGGAGAGTTCACCCCTCCACTTT
CASKPQGESSPLHF
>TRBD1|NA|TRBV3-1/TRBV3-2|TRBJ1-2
TGTGCCAGCAGCCAAGAGTGGGACAGGGGCAAGGGCTACACCTTC
CASSQEWDRGKGYTF
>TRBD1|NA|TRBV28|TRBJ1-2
TGTGCCAGCAGTTTAGACGGACAGGGGAATGGCTACACCTTC
CASSLDGQGNGYTF
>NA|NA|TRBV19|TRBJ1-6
TGTGCCAGTTCAGGGAAGAGTACCTATAATTCACCCCTCCACTTT
CASSGKSTYNSPLHF
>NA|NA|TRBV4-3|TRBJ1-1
TGCGCCAGCAGCCAAACACCTCAGGGGTGGAACACTGAAGCTTTCTTT
CASSQTPQGWNTEAFF
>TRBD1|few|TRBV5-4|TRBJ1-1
TGTGCCAGCAGCTTAGACAGGGGGCGGGGAGTTGAAGCTTTCTTT
CASSLDRGRGVEAFF
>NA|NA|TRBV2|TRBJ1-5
TGTGCCAGCAGTGGGACAGATCAGCCCCAGCATTTT
CASSGTDQPQHF
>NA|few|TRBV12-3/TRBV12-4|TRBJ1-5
TGTGCCAGCAGCCCCTACAGGGTTCAGCCCCAGCATTTT
CASSPYRVQPQHF
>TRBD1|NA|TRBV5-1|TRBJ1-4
TGCGCCAGCAGCTTGGCAGGGGGCAGAGGGAATGAAAAACTGTTTTTT
CASSLAGGRGNEKLFF
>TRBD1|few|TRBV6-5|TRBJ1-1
TGTGCCAGCAGCTCCGACAGGGCCACTGAAGCTTTCTTT
CASSSDRATEAFF
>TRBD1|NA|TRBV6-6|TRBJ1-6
TGTGCCAGCAGCGTTTTAGGGGGACAGGGTAATTCACCCCTCCACTTT
CASSVLGGQGNSPLHF
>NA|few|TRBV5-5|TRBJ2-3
TGTGCCAGCAGCTTGTCTAGACAGGGAGGAGATACGCAGTATTTT
CASSLSRQGGDTQYF
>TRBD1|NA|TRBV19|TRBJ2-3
TGTGCCAGTAGTGAGGGGGCGACGCAGTATTTT
CASSEGATQYF
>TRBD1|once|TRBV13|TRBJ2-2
TGTGCCAGCAGCTTCGACAGGGGTGGGACCGGGGAGCTGTTTTTT
CASSFDRGGTGELFF
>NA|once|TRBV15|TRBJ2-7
TGTGCCACCAGCAGAGATTACCAGGGTCCCGACGAGCAGTACTTC
CATSRDYQGPDEQYF
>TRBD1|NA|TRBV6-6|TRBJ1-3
TGTGCCAGCAGCGGGGACAGGGCCTCTGGAAACACCATATATTTT
CASSGDRASGNTIYF
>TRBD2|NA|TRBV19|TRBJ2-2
TGTGCCAGTAGTGAGGGGACTAGCGGGAACACCGGGGAGCTGTTTTTT
CASSEGTSGNTGELFF
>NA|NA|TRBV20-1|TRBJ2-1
TGCAGTGCTACCTCCCCGACAGGGCAGTTCTTC
CSATSPTGQFF
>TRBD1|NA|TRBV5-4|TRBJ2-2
TGTGCCAGCGCGCCGGGACAGGGTCCGGAGCTGTTTTTT
CASAPGQGPELFF
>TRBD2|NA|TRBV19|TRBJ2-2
TGTGCCAGTAGTTTACGACTAGCGGGAGGGCGGGTCACCGGGGAGCTGTTTTTT
CASSLRLAGGRVTGELFF
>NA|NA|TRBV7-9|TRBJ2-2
TGTGCCAGCAGCTCCCTAGCGTTTAACACCGGGGAGCTGTTTTTT
CASSSLAFNTGELFF
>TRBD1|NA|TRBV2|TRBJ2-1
TGTGCCGGCGGACAGGCTATATACAATGAGCAGTTCTTC
CAGGQAIYNEQFF